The clone carrying this T cell receptor beta chain appeared once. This entry comes from a study of T cell clonotyping in hematopoietic cell transplantation. Method: immunoSEQ multiplex PCR; TCRdb's copy keeps in-frame clones and lacks some. The table lists nearly 70,000 clones, about 94% of them singletons. V was trimmed by 6 bases and J by 7 bases, leaving 12 bases between them. This CDR3 region has 12 residues. Per germline, CDR1 LNHDA and CDR2 SQIVND (reference sequence). This chain uses TRBV19 with TRBJ1-1, with D possibly TRBD1 on 5 matching bases. The source of this sequence is a man aged 50 or older in good health. Some clones in this sample may be carry-over from other donors' samples. The specimen was peripheral blood mononuclear cells. This CDR3 is CASRTGDGEAFF. CDR3 DNA sequence: TGTGCCAGTAGGACCGGGGACGGTGAAGCTTTCTTT. Full variable domain (rest looked up from reference TRBV19 and TRBJ1-1): DGGITQSPKYLFRKEGQNVTLSCEQNLNHDAMYWYRQDPGQGLRLIYYSQIVNDFQKGDIAEGYSVSREKKESFPLTVTSAQKNPTAFYLCASRTGDGEAFFGQGTRLTVV.